This T cell receptor (beta chain) was obtained from a study of control samples from healthy donors and cancer patients. Using immunoSEQ multiplex PCR, the repertoire was profiled, and TCRdb retains in-frame clones only, with some absent. The data hold almost 90,000 clones, with more than 75% observed a single time. This clone was seen more than once but under ten times. Trimming pared 4 bases from V and 3 bases from J, leaving 7 bases between. The germline CDR1 and CDR2 sequences are SNHLY and FYNNEI. The CDR3 runs to 12 residues. The material sequenced was blood. The V call is TRBV2, the J call TRBJ2-7; D is uncertain. This receptor was obtained from a woman aged 40 to 49 in good health. This CDR3 is CASSVKNYEQYF. CDR3 nucleotide sequence: TGTGCCAGCAGTGTGAAAAACTACGAGCAGTACTTC.